This TCR beta chain came from a study of shared clonotypes between healthy human individuals. Looking at the study overall: CD4 naive and memory got three plates each, CD8 naive two, CD8 memory one. Study findings and constraints: A limitation of the genetic and exposure-history diversity represented arose from few donors.

This CDR3 is built from 17 residues. J lost 0 bases, V lost 2 bases, and 8 bases had no gene match. CDR1 and CDR2 from the germline V gene are MDHEN and SYDVKM. Comments on this clone: What it binds is unknown.

Deep level was the assay's run setting. How the authors handled the data: Junction-only sequences without quality scores came from ImmunoSEQ, so filtering differed. Profiled with immunoSEQ multiplex PCR; TCRdb holds only in-frame clones, not every one. V and J calls and clone size are copied from that table; D and trimming were computed from the DNA. The sample carries about 2.5 million clones, about nine tenths recorded once. J is TRBJ2-7 and V is TRBV28; 9 bases align to TRBD2. This TCR was recovered from a man younger than 30 in good health. Some clones in this sample may be carry-over from other donors' samples. Specimen: naive CD4+ T cells from PBMCs. Described subset: CD45RA+ positively selected. The CDR3 DNA sequence: TGTGCCAGCAGTTTACTAGCGGGGACCTCGAGCTCCTACGAGCAGTACTTC. It translates to CASSLLAGTSSSYEQYF.